The T cell receptor beta chain under discussion was sequenced for a study of B cell selection in AIRE deficiency. The assay was immunoSEQ multiplex PCR, and TCRdb's table has in-frame clones only and misses some. The table has 23,000 or so clones, 95% to 96% seen once; the top ten hold 0.2% to 0.3%. Germline V CDR1 and CDR2: MRHNA, SNTAGT. The CDR3 length is 13 residues. Unmatched junction bases numbered 5, after V lost 7 bases and J lost 4 bases. Conventional CD4 T cells were sorted as CD4+CD127+ cells. J is TRBJ1-1 and V is TRBV6-4, with TRBD1 matching over 8 bases. The sequenced material came from CD4+CD127+ conventional T cells sorted from PBMCs. The receptor comes from a human donor in good health. CDR3 DNA: TGTGCCAGCAAAGGACAGGGATCCACTGAAGCTTTCTTT. Its protein is CASKGQGSTEAFF.